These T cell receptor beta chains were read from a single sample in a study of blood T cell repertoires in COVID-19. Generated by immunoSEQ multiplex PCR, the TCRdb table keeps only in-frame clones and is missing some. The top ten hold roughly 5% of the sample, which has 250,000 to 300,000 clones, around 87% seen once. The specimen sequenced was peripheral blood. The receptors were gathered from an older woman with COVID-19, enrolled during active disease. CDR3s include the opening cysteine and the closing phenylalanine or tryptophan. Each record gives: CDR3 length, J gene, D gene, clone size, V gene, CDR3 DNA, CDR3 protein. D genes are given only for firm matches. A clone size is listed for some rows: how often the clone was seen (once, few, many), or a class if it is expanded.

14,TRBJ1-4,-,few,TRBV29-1,TGCAGCGGACAAATACAGGGACATAAGGAAAAACTGTTTTTT,CSGQIQGHKEKLFF
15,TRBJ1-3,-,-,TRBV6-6,TGTGCCAGCAGCCCGCGGGACTACTCTGGAAACACCATATATTTT,CASSPRDYSGNTIYF
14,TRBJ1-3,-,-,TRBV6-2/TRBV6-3,TGTGCCAGCAGTTCCCCGGGTTCTGGAAACACCATATATTTT,CASSSPGSGNTIYF
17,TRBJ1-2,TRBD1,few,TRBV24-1,TGTGCCACCAGTGATTCCCCCATGGGCAGGGGGCTGTCTGGCTACACCTTC,CATSDSPMGRGLSGYTF
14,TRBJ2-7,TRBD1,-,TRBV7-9,TGTGCCAGCAGCTACGGGACAGGGGTCAACGAGCAGTACTTC,CASSYGTGVNEQYF
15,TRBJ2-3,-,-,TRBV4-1,TGCGCCAGCAGCCAGCAGGGACATTCCACAGATACGCAGTATTTT,CASSQQGHSTDTQYF
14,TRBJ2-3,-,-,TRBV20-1,TGCAGTGCTAGTATCAGGGCCAGCACAGATACGCAGTATTTT,CSASIRASTDTQYF
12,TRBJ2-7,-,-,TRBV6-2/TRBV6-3,TGTGCCAGCAGTACCACGGGGGACCAGCAGTACTTC,CASSTTGDQQYF
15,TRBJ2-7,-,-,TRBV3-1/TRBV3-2,TGTGCCAGCAGCCAACCCGGACTACGAGCCTACGAGCAGTACTTC,CASSQPGLRAYEQYF
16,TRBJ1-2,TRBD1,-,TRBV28,TGTGCCAGCAGTGCCCCCACCGGGACAGGGGGCGAAGGCTACACCTTC,CASSAPTGTGGEGYTF
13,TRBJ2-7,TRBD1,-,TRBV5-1,TGCGCCAGCAGCTCGGTAACCAGGGGGGAGCAGTACTTC,CASSSVTRGEQYF
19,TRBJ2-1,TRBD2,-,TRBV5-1,TGCGCCAGCAGCATCCTTGGGACTAGCGGGAGTGGCAACTACAATGAGCAGTTCTTC,CASSILGTSGSGNYNEQFF
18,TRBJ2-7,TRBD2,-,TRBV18,TGTGCCAGCTCACCTACCGGGACTAGCGGTCTCCGGACCTACGAGCAGTACTTC,CASSPTGTSGLRTYEQYF
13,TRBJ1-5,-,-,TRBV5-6,TGTGCCAGCAGCTTGTCTAGGGGCCAAGCCCAGCATTTT,CASSLSRGQAQHF
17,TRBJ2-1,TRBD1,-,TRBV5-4,TGTGCCAGCAGCTTGGGAGGCAGGGGGATCTCCTACAATGAGCAGTTCTTC,CASSLGGRGISYNEQFF
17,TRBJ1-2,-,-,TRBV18,TGTGCCAGCTCACCCATTCAACAGGGCAGAAGCAACTATGGCTACACCTTC,CASSPIQQGRSNYGYTF
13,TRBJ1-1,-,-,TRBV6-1,TGTGCCAGCAGTGAAACAGGGTACACTGAAGCTTTCTTT,CASSETGYTEAFF
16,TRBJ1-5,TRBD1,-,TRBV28,TGTGCCAGCAGTTTCCTTGGACAGGGGGCAACTCAGCCCCAGCATTTT,CASSFLGQGATQPQHF
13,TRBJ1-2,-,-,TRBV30,TGTGCCTGGAGTCCGGGATCTAAGTATGGCTACACCTTC,CAWSPGSKYGYTF
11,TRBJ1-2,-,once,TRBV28,TGTGCCAGCAGTTCTCGCTATGGCTACACCTTC,CASSSRYGYTF
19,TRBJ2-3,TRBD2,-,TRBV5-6,TGTGCCAGCAGCTCCTACTGGGGAGTTGGACTAGCGGGGACAGATACGCAGTATTTT,CASSSYWGVGLAGTDTQYF
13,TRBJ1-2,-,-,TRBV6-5,TGTGCCAGCAGCGAGATTTTAAACTATGGCTACACCTTC,CASSEILNYGYTF
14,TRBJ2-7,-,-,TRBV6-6,TGTGCCAGCAGTTACGGGGCCAGCGGGCTCGAGCAGTACTTC,CASSYGASGLEQYF
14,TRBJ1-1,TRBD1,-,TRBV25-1,TGTGCCAGCAGTCGGACAGGGGGCATCACTGAAGCTTTCTTT,CASSRTGGITEAFF
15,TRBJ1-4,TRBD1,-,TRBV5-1,TGCGCCAGCAGCTCGACAGGGGCCTCCAATGAAAAACTGTTTTTT,CASSSTGASNEKLFF
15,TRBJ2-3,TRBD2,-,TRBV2,TGTGCCAGCAGTATCACTAGCGGGAGTGGAGATACGCAGTATTTT,CASSITSGSGDTQYF
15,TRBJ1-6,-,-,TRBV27,TGTGCCAGCAGTTTGACAACGGTTGGGAATTCACCCCTCCACTTT,CASSLTTVGNSPLHF